The T cell receptor (beta chain) described here comes from a study of response to subunit inactivated influenza vaccine (dated by TCRdb to 2016 to 2019). At the level of the whole study: Deep quantitative T cell receptor repertoire profiling was used in the study to track responses to a trivalent subunit inactivated influenza vaccine.

Summary of the overall study and its limitations: According to the authors, only a limited number of new T cells may be recruited by each seasonal influenza vaccination.

Receptors were amplified or captured by RT-PCR. Sequenced on an Illumina HiSeq 2500. The raw public data were reprocessed by TCRdb itself: fastp quality trimming at Q25, MiXCR clonotype calling, in-frame beta chains only. Records with the same CDR3 protein are collapsed into one entry carrying the most frequent genes and DNA. Within this sample are about 480,000 distinct CDR3 sequences, with over 25% of them counted one time only. The top ten clonotypes cover approximately 2% of the sample. In the case of this clonotype: Its cognate antigen has yet to be identified. Base quality data are lacking; no much larger clone is found one base away.

For CDR1 and CDR2, the germline V gene lists MDHEN and SYDVKM. The CDR3, from cysteine to phenylalanine, totals 14 residues. Only the CDR3 part of the read is kept: 42 bases, read in frame from the first base. The V and J ends are trimmed by 10 bases and 0 bases, leaving 12 bases between them. The sequence derives from a man in his fifties or sixties who received an inactivated influenza vaccine. Donor details come from another sample of the same person, matched by shared clones. This chain is built from TRBV28 and TRBJ1-4, with no reliable assignment of the D segment. This sample comprised CD4+ T cells sorted from PBMCs, obtained around 5 days after vaccination. The sequenced DNA is TGTGCCATCGCATCACGGACAACTAATGAAAAACTGTTTTTT. This is translated as CAIASRTTNEKLFF.